This T cell receptor beta chain was identified during a study of blood T cell repertoires in COVID-19 (dated by TCRdb to 2020 to 2022). About the study as a whole: The collaborator samples originated in the United States, Italy and Spain and spanned the acute and convalescent phases of COVID-19. A freely available public database, intended as a resource for researchers studying the immune response to SARS-CoV-2, is where the repertoires were released. The material from the prospective study consisted of cDNA or gDNA derived from T cells, B-cell-depleted T cells, or PBMCs. A de-identified subject ID, COVID-19 status, age in years and sex were almost always included in the sample metadata. Subjects who had been exposed to COVID-19, were actively infected with it, or had recovered from it provided the deeply sampled blood TCRbeta repertoires that made up the dataset. Where HLA class I and class II types were available, the types were taken from metadata supplied by the sample provider, not from assay-based typing. Samples came from the ongoing ImmuneRACE study (first 160 participants) plus 1,254 subjects from 6 global collaborators.

The V end gives up 7 bases and the J end 1 base, leaving 10 bases in the junction not matched to a gene. CDR1 and CDR2 are drawn from the germline V gene: SQVTM, ANQGSEA. Inclusive of the bounding cysteine and phenylalanine, the CDR3 is 16 residues long. CDR3 DNA is the only sequence kept; it has 48 bases, read in frame from the first base. The investigation overall reported the following: The quantity of clinical and demographic metadata differed by source and by participant and was supplied without curation.

TCRbeta CDR3 regions were amplified from genomic DNA by means of the immunoSEQ Assay, a bias-controlled multiplex PCR. In the authors' own workflow: The number of nucleated cells in each sample was estimated from the amplification of reference gene primers within the assay. To quantify the absolute abundance of each unique TCRbeta CDR3 rearrangement, sequence reads were collapsed and filtered. Productive Simpson clonality was computed per sample as the square root of Simpson's diversity index over productive rearrangements. In TCRdb, the immuneACCESS table is reduced to in-frame sequences with V and J assigned. These tables do not hold every clone; where another copy was compared, an unresolved V gene accounts for under half, and the others remain unexplained. V and J calls and clone size come straight from that table; D and trimming were deduced from the DNA. For this sample there are under 350,000 clones; around four fifths appear just once. Roughly 4.5% of the sample lies in the top ten.

Samples from volunteer blood donors who had recovered from COVID-19 were contributed by a second Seattle source. The collaborating institutions used their own protocols to collect whole blood in K2EDTA tubes. Collaborator samples were shipped for TCRbeta analysis as frozen whole blood, isolated PBMCs, or DNA extracted from either sample type. About this clone itself: Its antigen target is currently unknown. One base away there is no much larger clone; base qualities are not given.

The sequence was obtained from a man aged 55-75 years who had recovered from COVID-19. The sequencing sample was made of peripheral blood. This chain joins TRBV29-1 to TRBJ2-3; the central 11 bases match TRBD1. Here the CDR3 is given as CSAGGQGARGTDTQYF. The sequenced DNA: TGCAGCGCAGGAGGACAGGGGGCCCGGGGCACAGATACGCAGTATTTT.